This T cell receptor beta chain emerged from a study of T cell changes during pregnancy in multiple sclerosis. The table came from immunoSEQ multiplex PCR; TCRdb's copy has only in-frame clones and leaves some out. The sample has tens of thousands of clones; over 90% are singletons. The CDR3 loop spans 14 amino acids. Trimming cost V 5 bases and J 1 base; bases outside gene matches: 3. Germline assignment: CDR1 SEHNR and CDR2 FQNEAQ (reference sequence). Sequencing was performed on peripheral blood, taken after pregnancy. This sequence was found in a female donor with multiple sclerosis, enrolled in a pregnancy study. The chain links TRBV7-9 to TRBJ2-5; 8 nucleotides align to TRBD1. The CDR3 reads CASSPDRAQETQYF. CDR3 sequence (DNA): TGTGCCAGCAGCCCGGACAGGGCCCAAGAGACCCAGTACTTC.